These T cell receptor beta chains were read from a single sample in a study of shared clonotypes between healthy human individuals. Measured with immunoSEQ multiplex PCR; TCRdb has only the in-frame clones, and not every one. The table includes millions of clones, 90% to 95% detected once. The sample consisted of naive CD4+ T cells from PBMCs. These receptor sequences come from a man aged 18 to 29 in good health. Some clones in this sample may be carry-over from other donors' samples. The CDR3 runs from the conserved cysteine through the conserved F or W. Fields, in order: clone size, J gene, D gene, V gene, CDR3 DNA, CDR3 protein. The D gene is left open where the match is weak. Rows give clone size only sometimes, using once, few, many, or a class for an expanded clone.

. | TRBJ2-1 | TRBD1 | TRBV19 | TGTGCCAGTAGTACCCGGTTGGGACAGGGGGGCTACAATGAGCAGTTCTTC | CASSTRLGQGGYNEQFF
. | TRBJ2-7 | . | TRBV5-4 | TGTGCCAGCAGCTTGGATAGGGTGGGAGAGCAGTACTTC | CASSLDRVGEQYF
. | TRBJ1-1 | . | TRBV11-2 | TGTGCCAGCAGTTTTAGTACGGGGAACACTGAAGCTTTCTTT | CASSFSTGNTEAFF
. | TRBJ2-3 | TRBD1 | TRBV14 | TGTGCCAGCAGCTTAACGGGACAGGGGTTATCTACGCAGTATTTT | CASSLTGQGLSTQYF
once | TRBJ1-2 | . | TRBV4-1 | TGCGCCAGCAGCCACCTCGCCCGTTCCTCGGGGTCTAACTATGGCTACACCTTC | CASSHLARSSGSNYGYTF
. | TRBJ2-3 | TRBD2 | TRBV11-2 | TGTGCCAGCAGCTATAGAGGGACTAGCGGGAGCTCGGATACGCAGTATTTT | CASSYRGTSGSSDTQYF
once | TRBJ1-1 | TRBD1 | TRBV19 | TGTGCCAGTAGTACCAGGGGGGCTGAAGCTTTCTTT | CASSTRGAEAFF
few | TRBJ1-1 | . | TRBV30 | TGTGCCTGGAGTGCATCTGGGCGACGAGAAGCTTTCTTT | CAWSASGRREAFF
. | TRBJ1-5 | . | TRBV4-1 | TGCGCCAGCAGCCAGGACAGTGACGATCAGCCCCAGCATTTT | CASSQDSDDQPQHF
. | TRBJ2-5 | TRBD1 | TRBV7-6 | TGTGCCAGCAGCCCACGTGGACAGGGGGAGACCCAGTACTTC | CASSPRGQGETQYF